This T cell receptor (beta chain) was sequenced during a study of blood T cell repertoires in COVID-19. In the study overall: Acute-phase and convalescent COVID-19 samples originated in the United States, Italy and Spain. In each case, the material was cDNA or gDNA derived from T cells, B-cell-depleted T cells, or PBMCs.

Trimming at V came to 4 bases and at J to 0 bases, leaving 12 bases not matched to a gene. The length of the CDR3 is 18 residues. CDR1 and CDR2 (germline): SGHRS, YFSETQ. The age range of participants was about 18 to 89 years, with residence in approximately 25 US areas. Assay used: immunoSEQ multiplex PCR; TCRdb lists only in-frame clones, some missing. The sample includes roughly 250,000 clones, about 89% seen only once; the top ten take 1.2%. Sequencing input: PBMCs or T cells enriched from blood (not recorded which). The receptor was derived from a human donor in a cohort exposed to, infected with or recovered from COVID-19 (not recorded which). The donor label of this sample is uncertain. The chain carries TRBV5-1 and TRBJ2-1, with 8 nucleotides matching TRBD1. This chain's CDR3 is CASSQGQGLRSSYNEQFF. DNA for the CDR3: TGCGCCAGCAGCCAAGGACAGGGCCTACGGAGCTCCTACAATGAGCAGTTCTTC.